Below, one T cell receptor beta chain is given with its context. Clones were read by immunoSEQ multiplex PCR, and TCRdb kept only the in-frame ones, dropping some. The sample lists approximately 81,000 clones; around nine tenths were seen once. This record comes from a study of T cell responses to AZD1222 COVID-19 vaccine. CDR1 is ENHRY and CDR2 is SYGVKD in the germline V gene. The CDR3 runs to 13 residues. Trimming stripped 3 bases from V and 6 bases from J, with 11 bases between. The sample in question was peripheral blood, obtained on day 0 of MenACWY control vaccination. The chain recombines TRBV10-3 with TRBJ1-2; D call uncertain. This receptor was identified in an adult in good health. DNA for the CDR3: TGTGCCATCAGTGATTATAGAGCTGATGGCTACACCTTC. Translation gives CAISDYRADGYTF.